The 5 T cell receptor beta chains below all came from one sample that was sequenced in a study of shared clonotypes between healthy human individuals. TCRdb's copy holds only in-frame clones and misses some; the assay was immunoSEQ multiplex PCR. The profile shows around 1.6 million clones, 98% of them singletons. The sample taken for sequencing was naive CD4+ T cells sorted from blood. Subset indicated: CD45RA+ positively selected. Receptors originate from a man aged 30 to 39 in good health.

A note on this clone: This specimen includes other DNA sequences encoding the same CDR3. The V and J genes are TRBV18 and TRBJ2-5; 7 positions match TRBD1. The ends lost 3 bases at V and 3 bases at J; junction bases unmatched: 1. The CDR3 extends over 13 amino acids. Germline CDR1 reads KGHSH; CDR2 reads LQKENI. In nucleotides, the CDR3 is TGTGCCAGCTCACCCGACAGGGAAGAGACCCAGTACTTC. It codes for CASSPDREETQYF.

The chain has TRBV7-9 and TRBJ2-2; 11 positions match TRBD2. Germline V CDR1 and CDR2: SEHNR, FQNEAQ (reference sequence). The CDR3 extends over 17 amino acids. The trim removed 5 bases at V and 6 bases at J, leaving 11 bases unmatched. CDR3 bases: TGTGCCAGCAGCACGTGGGGACTAGCGGTGGGGCCCGGGGAGCTGTTTTTT. Translation: CASSTWGLAVGPGELFF.

CDR3 coding DNA: TGTGCCAGCAGCCCCTCCCTACTAGTTGAGCAGTTCTTC. It codes for CASSPSLLVEQFF. The chain couples TRBV27 to TRBJ2-1, with D tentatively TRBD2 (5 bases). Deletions cut 6 bases from V and 9 bases from J, with 15 bases between. The germline gives CDR1 MNHEY, CDR2 SMNVEV (reference sequence). The CDR3 runs to 13 residues.

This rearrangement joins TRBV27 to TRBJ1-5; no firm D call. The CDR3 sequence is 14 residues long. V gave up 5 bases and J gave up 1 base, with 9 bases separating them. Germline V gene lookup returns CDR1 MNHEY and CDR2 SMNVEV (reference sequence). CDR3 amino acids: CASSPGLSNQPQHF. The CDR3, as DNA: TGTGCCAGCAGTCCCGGATTGAGCAATCAGCCCCAGCATTTT.

The rearrangement uses TRBV7-6 and TRBJ2-7, with TRBD2 identical over 8 bases. This CDR3 is built from 16 residues. After removal of 5 bases from V and 5 bases from J, the junction contained 14 bases not matched to a gene. The germline CDR1 and CDR2 sequences are SGHVS and FNYEAQ. The CDR3 loop reads CASSPGVAGTKDEQYF. The DNA for the CDR3 is TGTGCCAGCAGCCCCGGGGTAGCGGGAACGAAAGACGAGCAGTACTTC.